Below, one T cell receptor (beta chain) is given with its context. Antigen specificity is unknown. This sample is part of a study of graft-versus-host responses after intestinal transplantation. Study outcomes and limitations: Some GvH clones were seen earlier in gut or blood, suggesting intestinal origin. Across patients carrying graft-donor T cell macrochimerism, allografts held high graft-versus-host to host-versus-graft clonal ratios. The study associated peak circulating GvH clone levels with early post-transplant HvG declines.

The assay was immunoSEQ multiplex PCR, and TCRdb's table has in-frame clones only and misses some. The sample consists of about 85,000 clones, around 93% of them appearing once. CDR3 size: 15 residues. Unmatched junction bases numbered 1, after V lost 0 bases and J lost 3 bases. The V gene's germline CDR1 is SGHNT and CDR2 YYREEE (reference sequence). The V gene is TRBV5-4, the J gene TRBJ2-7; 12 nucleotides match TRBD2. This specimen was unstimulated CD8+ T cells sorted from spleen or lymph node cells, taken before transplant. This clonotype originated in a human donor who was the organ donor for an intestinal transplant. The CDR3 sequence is CASSLGTSGNYEQYF. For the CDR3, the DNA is TGTGCCAGCAGCTTGGGGACTAGCGGGAACTACGAGCAGTACTTC.